The rows below give T cell receptor beta chains drawn from one sample of a study of beta chain features in type 1 diabetes. TCRdb's table, derived via immunoSEQ multiplex PCR, lists solely in-frame clones and lacks some. This table holds under 90,000 clones, roughly 31% found once. The sample comprised stem cell memory CD4+ T cells from blood. The receptor set was obtained from a young woman in good health. CDR3s include the opening cysteine and the closing phenylalanine or tryptophan. Each record gives: CDR3 DNA, CDR3 protein, D gene, clone size, V gene, J gene. D genes are given only for firm matches. Rows may omit the clone size; those that give it use once, few, many or a size class.

CDR3nt: TGTGCCAGCAGCTCGGCCGGGACAGAGTATGGCTACACCTTC
CDR3aa: CASSSAGTEYGYTF
d_gene: TRBD1
abundance: NA
v_gene: TRBV11-2
j_gene: TRBJ1-2

CDR3nt: TGCAGCGTCCGGGAGGCGGCGGGAGAAGCTTTCTTT
CDR3aa: CSVREAAGEAFF
d_gene: NA
abundance: few
v_gene: TRBV29-1
j_gene: TRBJ1-1

CDR3nt: TGTGCCAGCAGCTTGCCGACTAGCGGAAGCACAGATACGCAGTATTTT
CDR3aa: CASSLPTSGSTDTQYF
d_gene: TRBD2
abundance: few
v_gene: TRBV5-6
j_gene: TRBJ2-3

CDR3nt: TGCAGCGGAGAGACAGGGATGGTCACTGAAGCTTTCTTT
CDR3aa: CSGETGMVTEAFF
d_gene: TRBD1
abundance: few
v_gene: TRBV29-1
j_gene: TRBJ1-1

CDR3nt: TGTGCCAGTGGACAGGGGTTTATCGGCGAAAAACTGTTTTTT
CDR3aa: CASGQGFIGEKLFF
d_gene: TRBD1
abundance: NA
v_gene: TRBV27
j_gene: TRBJ1-4

CDR3nt: TGTGCCAGCAGCTTGTCGGGCAGGGAACAATACACCTTC
CDR3aa: CASSLSGREQYTF
d_gene: NA
abundance: NA
v_gene: TRBV5-8
j_gene: TRBJ1-2

CDR3nt: TGTGCCAGCAGCTTAGATTACGGCGAGCAGTACTTC
CDR3aa: CASSLDYGEQYF
d_gene: NA
abundance: few
v_gene: TRBV7-2
j_gene: TRBJ2-7

CDR3nt: TGTGCCACCAGCAGAGCTCTCTTACAGGGGGCGGATGGCAATCAGCCCCAGCATTTT
CDR3aa: CATSRALLQGADGNQPQHF
d_gene: TRBD1
abundance: few
v_gene: TRBV15
j_gene: TRBJ1-5

CDR3nt: TGTGCCATCAGTGAGTCGGGGGCTAACTATGGCTACACCTTC
CDR3aa: CAISESGANYGYTF
d_gene: NA
abundance: NA
v_gene: TRBV6-5
j_gene: TRBJ1-2

CDR3nt: TGTGCCAGCAGAGACAGGCCGAACACTGAAGCTTTCTTT
CDR3aa: CASRDRPNTEAFF
d_gene: NA
abundance: NA
v_gene: TRBV2
j_gene: TRBJ1-1

CDR3nt: TGTGCCAGCAGCTTGCCTAGCATAGAGACCCAGTACTTC
CDR3aa: CASSLPSIETQYF
d_gene: NA
abundance: NA
v_gene: TRBV7-2
j_gene: TRBJ2-5

CDR3nt: TGTGCCAGCAGCTTAGACGGAGCTTGGAACACTGAAGCTTTCTTT
CDR3aa: CASSLDGAWNTEAFF
d_gene: NA
abundance: few
v_gene: TRBV2
j_gene: TRBJ1-1

CDR3nt: TGTGCCAGCAGCCCGAGGTTCCCAGGGGGCGCAGCTGGGGCCAACGTCCTGACTTTC
CDR3aa: CASSPRFPGGAAGANVLTF
d_gene: TRBD1
abundance: NA
v_gene: TRBV9
j_gene: TRBJ2-6

CDR3nt: TGTGCCAGTAGTAACCCGGGACAGAGTTACGAGCAGTACTTC
CDR3aa: CASSNPGQSYEQYF
d_gene: TRBD1
abundance: NA
v_gene: TRBV19
j_gene: TRBJ2-7